The present T cell receptor (beta chain) was sequenced within a study of T-cell reconstitution after alpha-beta-depleted transplantation in children. This clonotype showed up just a few times. The antigen is unknown. Study-wide results and limits: Roughly two months post-transplant, alpha-beta T cells reportedly originated from several hundred graft clones that had expanded. Hyperexpanded clones declined; after one year, newly produced T cells mostly supplied diversity.

TCRbeta library construction was performed incorporating unique molecular identifiers. TCRdb re-called the PCR reads through MiXCR, storing one row per CDR3 protein. This sample carries some 300,000 distinct CDR3 sequences, 6.5% to 9% of them seen once, and the ten largest clones take approximately 9.6%. Deletions cut 1 base from V and 8 bases from J, with 12 bases between. Germline V lookup: CDR1 SGHDN, CDR2 FVKESK. The CDR3 runs 14 residues. The origin of this receptor is a female patient aged 2-9 years who had a stem cell transplant for Fanconi anemia, so the T cells may come from the graft donor. The input for sequencing was peripheral blood, taken 360 days after TCRalphabeta/CD19-depleted stem cell transplant. This rearrangement joins TRBV14 to TRBJ2-1; D is possibly TRBD1 (5 bases). The CDR3 spells CASSQVSGWHEQFF. CDR3 bases: TGTGCCAGCAGCCAAGTTTCAGGGTGGCATGAGCAGTTCTTC.